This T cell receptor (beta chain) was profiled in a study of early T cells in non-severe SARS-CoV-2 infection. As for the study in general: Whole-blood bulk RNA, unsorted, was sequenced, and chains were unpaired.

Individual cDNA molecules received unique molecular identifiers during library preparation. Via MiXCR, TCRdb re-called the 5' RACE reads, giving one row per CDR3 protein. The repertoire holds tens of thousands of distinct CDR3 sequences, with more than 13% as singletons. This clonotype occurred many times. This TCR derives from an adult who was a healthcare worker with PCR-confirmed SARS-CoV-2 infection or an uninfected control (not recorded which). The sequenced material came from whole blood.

CDR3 in DNA: TGTGCCAGCAGCTTTACAGGGGGCAATGAGCAGTTCTTC. Translating it yields CASSFTGGNEQFF. J is TRBJ2-1 and V is TRBV7-3; 8 bases map to TRBD1. The CDR3 covers 13 residues. Trimming at V came to 3 bases and at J to 6 bases, leaving 1 base not matched to a gene. Per germline, CDR1 SGHTA and CDR2 FQGTGA.